The rows below give T cell receptor beta chains drawn from one sample of a study of blood T cell repertoires in COVID-19. The table came from immunoSEQ multiplex PCR; TCRdb's copy has only in-frame clones and leaves some out. The repertoire holds about 26,000 clones, with 87% as singletons. The sample comprised peripheral blood. All receptors derive from a human donor in a cohort sampled during active COVID-19. The donor label of this sample is uncertain. CDR3s include the opening cysteine and the closing phenylalanine or tryptophan.

v_call	j_call	cdr3_aa
TRBV7-9	TRBJ2-1	CASSLPGGSHNEQFF
TRBV6-2/TRBV6-3	TRBJ1-1	CASSYRGEAFF
TRBV6-5	TRBJ2-7	CASSYSGTGGYEQYF
TRBV27	TRBJ1-1	CASSPMTGRGFTEAFF
TRBV5-4	TRBJ1-2	CASSLGGGNYGYTF
TRBV29-1	TRBJ2-1	CSVDGTSAFF
TRBV6-1	TRBJ2-2	CASSEVGQTNTGELFF
TRBV2	TRBJ1-4	CASSVRAREGEKLFF
TRBV5-1	TRBJ2-3	CASRGGTTDTQYF
TRBV9	TRBJ2-2	CASSPPTGFTGELFF
TRBV2	TRBJ2-5	CASSRRGPPRETQYF
TRBV2	TRBJ2-7	CASRTGDEQYF
TRBV6-5	TRBJ1-1	CASSYSSGATEAFF
TRBV27	TRBJ1-2	CASSPAVNYGYTF
TRBV5-6	TRBJ1-2	CASSFFGAGGYTF
TRBV19	TRBJ1-2	CASTGGNYGYTF
TRBV7-2	TRBJ1-4	CASRPTGTSNEKLFF
TRBV13	TRBJ2-1	CASSESGGGYNEQFF
TRBV10-3	TRBJ2-5	CASRGAQETQYF
TRBV11-3	TRBJ1-1	CASSLNQNTEAFF
TRBV19	TRBJ2-2	CASSIGTETGELFF
TRBV7-8	TRBJ2-5	CASSLGGGTGQETQYF
TRBV7-9	TRBJ1-1	CASSSPGSLAFF
TRBV11-2	TRBJ1-6	CASRSILGHPGDSPLHF
TRBV6-6	TRBJ1-5	CASSYGGVQPQHF
TRBV9	TRBJ1-1	CASSPDRHFMNTEAFF
TRBV9	TRBJ2-3	CASSVDGGLTDTQYF
TRBV30	TRBJ1-1	CALTDRGAFF
TRBV6-6	TRBJ1-2	CASSYSEGALYGYTF
TRBV19	TRBJ2-7	CASSIGAGVEEQYF
TRBV7-9	TRBJ2-1	CASSWESGEQFF
TRBV28	TRBJ1-4	CASLQGVATNEKLFF
TRBV18	TRBJ2-1	CASSPGTSGNEQFF
TRBV6-5	TRBJ2-5	CASKRLAGSQETQYF
TRBV7-6	TRBJ2-7	CASSRGTGLDEQYF
TRBV9	TRBJ1-2	CASSPRTAINGYTF
TRBV19	TRBJ1-2	CASSIPQQGSYTF
TRBV9	TRBJ1-3	CASSVSPSSGNTIYF
TRBV5-1	TRBJ2-3	CASSLAAGPKPTQYF
TRBV5-1	TRBJ2-2	CASSLRPINTGELFF
TRBV27	TRBJ2-3	CASSFSPRGSTDTQYF
TRBV6-5	TRBJ1-3	CASLFSGQENTIYF
TRBV19	TRBJ2-7	CATSTGTGSYEQYF
TRBV11-2	TRBJ2-7	CASSTPQGRYEQYF
TRBV4-1	TRBJ2-5	CASSQEGQGAAQETQYF
TRBV7-9	TRBJ1-1	CASSPTTVGNTEAFF
TRBV9	TRBJ1-6	CASSLKGNSPLHF
TRBV6-1	TRBJ2-7	CASSGAGALYEQYF
TRBV12-3/TRBV12-4	TRBJ1-2	CASSPGSGHGYTF
TRBV3-1/TRBV3-2	TRBJ1-3	CASSQGRGGNTIYF
TRBV3-1/TRBV3-2	TRBJ2-7	CASSQAEGAAMYEQYF